A single sample gave rise to the 21 T cell receptor beta chains below, sequenced in a study of T cell responses to AZD1222 COVID-19 vaccine. The table came from immunoSEQ multiplex PCR; TCRdb's copy has only in-frame clones and leaves some out. The top ten hold 6.1% of the sample, which has around 59,000 clones, roughly nine tenths seen once. The specimen was peripheral blood, collected 28 days after the second AZD1222 dose. These receptors were obtained from an adult who received the AZD1222 COVID-19 vaccine.

The chain is built from TRBV7-9 and TRBJ1-6; D remains ambiguous. The ends were cut back, 1 base at V and 14 bases at J, with 24 bases in the middle. The V gene's germline CDR1 is SEHNR and CDR2 FQNEAQ (reference sequence). The CDR3 totals 17 residues. The CDR3 here is CASSLVAKRHLYMSLHF. CDR3 bases: TGTGCCAGCAGCTTAGTAGCGAAGAGACACCTTTATATGTCCCTCCACTTT.

This clone was counted once. CDR3 protein: CSVEGAISYNEQFF. Written as DNA, the CDR3 is TGCAGCGTTGAAGGAGCGATTTCCTACAATGAGCAGTTCTTC. This chain joins TRBV29-1 and TRBJ2-1, with D uncertain. V was trimmed by 1 base and J by 1 base, leaving 8 bases between them. This CDR3 contains 14 residues. Germline V CDR1 and CDR2: SQVTM, ANQGSEA.

This chain uses TRBV6-5 with TRBJ1-1, with no clear D. V was shortened by 0 bases and J by 6 bases, with 8 bases between the two germline ends. The V gene's germline CDR1 is MNHEY and CDR2 SVGAGI. The CDR3 contains 13 residues. DNA for the CDR3: TGTGCCAGCAGTTACTCGGCTAGGTCTGAAGCTTTCTTT. This gives the protein CASSYSARSEAFF.

The chain carries TRBV6-5 and TRBJ2-3; D gene unclear. V was shortened by 6 bases and J by 0 bases, with 10 bases between the two germline ends. The CDR3 extends over 14 amino acids. The germline gives CDR1 MNHEY, CDR2 SVGAGI. In nucleotides, the CDR3 is TGTGCCAGCAGCGCCGACTTCAGCACAGATACGCAGTATTTT. It translates to CASSADFSTDTQYF.

The rearrangement joins TRBV19 to TRBJ1-1, with TRBD1 matching over 8 bases. V lost 3 bases, J lost 6 bases, and 18 bases stayed unmatched. The CDR3 runs to 18 residues. From germline, CDR1 is LNHDA and CDR2 SQIVND (reference sequence). In DNA, the CDR3 is TGTGCCAGTAGTATGCGTACAGGGGGGATTTGGACGGAGGCTGAAGCTTTCTTT. Translating gives CASSMRTGGIWTEAEAFF.

The genes are TRBV29-1 and TRBJ2-7; 10 bases agree with TRBD1. J was trimmed by 6 bases and V by 1 base; bases with no gene match: 3. The germline gives CDR1 SQVTM, CDR2 ANQGSEA. The CDR3 totals 13 residues. The CDR3 sequence: CSVEGQGAFEQYF. The DNA of the CDR3 is TGCAGCGTTGAAGGACAGGGGGCGTTCGAGCAGTACTTC.

The chain employs TRBV6-5 and TRBJ1-1; a weak D match, TRBD1 (5 bases). The CDR3 covers 14 residues. Germline V gene lookup returns CDR1 MNHEY and CDR2 SVGAGI. V was clipped by 8 bases and J by 1 base, with 14 bases between them. In DNA, the CDR3 is TGTGCCAGCGGCTACCCGACAGCGAACACTGAAGCTTTCTTT. It specifies CASGYPTANTEAFF.

The V gene is TRBV6-1, the J gene TRBJ1-2; D is uncertain. Germline V gene sequence: CDR1 MNHNS, CDR2 SASEGT. The CDR3 consists of 14 residues. V lost 5 bases, J lost 4 bases, and 14 bases lay in between. CDR3 protein: CASSRPVSTYGYTF. The DNA of the CDR3 is TGTGCCAGCAGTAGGCCGGTTTCTACCTATGGCTACACCTTC.

The chain combines TRBV18 with TRBJ1-5; 9 bases fit TRBD1. CDR3 length: 16 residues. V lost 3 bases to trimming and J lost 4 bases; unmatched junction nucleotides: 7. Germline V CDR1 and CDR2: KGHSH, LQKENI. The CDR3 loop reads CASSPSDRGGNQPQHF. CDR3 nucleotides: TGTGCCAGCTCACCCTCGGACAGGGGAGGAAATCAGCCCCAGCATTTT.

The gene calls are TRBV6-2 or TRBV6-3 and TRBJ1-3; unclear D gene. V lost 3 bases and J lost 9, with 9 bases in between. Germline V CDR1 and CDR2: MNHEY, SVGEGT. The CDR3 sequence is 12 residues long. CDR3 protein: CASSYEPPTIYF. Here the CDR3 DNA reads TGTGCCAGCAGTTATGAACCTCCCACCATATATTTT.

The chain has TRBV6-5 and TRBJ2-7, with D possibly matching TRBD2 (6 bases). Per germline, CDR1 MNHEY and CDR2 SVGAGI. V gave up 11 bases and J gave up 0 bases, with 20 bases separating them. The CDR3 length is 15 residues. The CDR3 region has the DNA TGTGCCGGCAAAAAACGGGACTCAAGCTCCTACGAGCAGTACTTC. Protein sequence: CAGKKRDSSSYEQYF.

The rearrangement joins TRBV28 to TRBJ2-5; 9 bases are shared with TRBD1. The CDR3 length is 14 residues. The trim removed 6 bases at V and 4 bases at J, leaving 6 bases unmatched. Germline CDR1 is MDHEN and CDR2 is SYDVKM. This CDR3 is CASSRGQGRETQYF. In DNA, the CDR3 is TGTGCCAGCAGCCGGGGACAGGGTCGAGAGACCCAGTACTTC. The complete variable domain, with remaining parts taken from reference TRBV28 and TRBJ2-5, reads DVKVTQSSRYLVKRTGEKVFLECVQDMDHENMFWYRQDPGLGLRLIYFSYDVKMKEKGDIPEGYSVSREKKERFSLILESASTNQTSMYLCASSRGQGRETQYFGPGTRLLVL.

The chain is built from TRBV5-4 and TRBJ2-1; 10 bases fit TRBD2. Germline CDR1 is SGHNT and CDR2 is YYREEE (reference sequence). With 0 bases clipped from V and 3 bases from J, the junction kept 3 bases outside the gene matches. This CDR3 is built from 16 residues. The CDR3 loop reads CASSLVASGGYNEQFF. CDR3 sequence (DNA): TGTGCCAGCAGCTTGGTGGCTAGCGGGGGCTACAATGAGCAGTTCTTC.

The chain uses TRBV5-4 and TRBJ1-1; 9 bases map to TRBD1. Germline V gene lookup returns CDR1 SGHNT and CDR2 YYREEE (reference sequence). The ends lost 3 bases at V and 4 bases at J; junction bases unmatched: 4. There are 14 residues in the CDR3. Written as DNA, the CDR3 is TGTGCCAGCAGCTCCAAGACAGGGGGCACTGAAGCTTTCTTT. Translating gives CASSSKTGGTEAFF.

V and J are TRBV9 and TRBJ2-3, with no clear D. The CDR3 covers 15 residues. Germline V CDR1 and CDR2: SGDLS, YYNGEE. V lost 0 bases and J 2 bases, leaving 10 bases between the germline ends. CDR3 region: CASSVGVRLTDTQYF. CDR3 nucleotides: TGTGCCAGCAGCGTAGGAGTCCGACTCACAGATACGCAGTATTTT.

This chain joins TRBV7-6 and TRBJ1-6, with a possible D match to TRBD1 (5 bases). The length of the CDR3 is 16 residues. V gave up 0 bases and J gave up 4 bases, with 10 bases separating them. Germline loops: CDR1 SGHVS, CDR2 FNYEAQ. The CDR3 nucleotides read TGTGCCAGCAGCTTAGCCGGGACGGAGTATAATTCACCCCTCCACTTT. It translates to CASSLAGTEYNSPLHF.

There are a few counts of this clone. The chain has TRBV7-9 and TRBJ2-7, with D possibly being TRBD2 (6 bases). V lost 5 bases to trimming and J lost 10 bases, with 15 bases between them. The CDR3 runs 12 residues. Germline V lookup: CDR1 SEHNR, CDR2 FQNEAQ (reference sequence). The CDR3 reads CASSPGLSVQYF. The DNA for the CDR3 is TGTGCCAGCAGCCCGGGACTTTCGGTTCAGTACTTC.

The chain joins TRBV5-1 to TRBJ1-4, with TRBD1 matching 9 bases. Germline lookup yields CDR1 SGHRS and CDR2 YFSETQ. The CDR3 length is 14 residues. V lost 4 bases to trimming and J lost 8 bases; unmatched junction nucleotides: 6. CDR3 loop: CASSLTGGVEKLFF. As DNA, the CDR3 is TGCGCCAGCAGCCTTACAGGGGGCGTGGAAAAACTGTTTTTT.

The rearrangement links TRBV5-1 to TRBJ1-3; no clear D. Germline values: CDR1 SGHRS, CDR2 YFSETQ. Trimming cost V 4 bases and J 9 bases, with 17 bases left between them. This CDR3 contains 14 residues. CDR3 protein: CASSPGLAFGTIYF. The DNA for the CDR3 is TGCGCCAGCAGCCCCGGCTTGGCATTCGGCACCATATATTTT. The full variable domain, completed using reference TRBV5-1 and TRBJ1-3, is KAGVTQTPRYLIKTRGQQVTLSCSPISGHRSVSWYQQTPGQGLQFLFEYFSETQRNKGNFPGRFSGRQFSNSRSEMNVSTLELGDSALYLCASSPGLAFGTIYFGEGSWLTVV.

This sequence joins TRBV30 and TRBJ1-6; no clear D. This CDR3 is built from 13 residues. The germline V gene has CDR1 GTSNPN and CDR2 SVGIG (reference sequence). With 0 bases removed from V and 10 bases from J, the gap between germline ends came to 10 bases. The CDR3 sequence: CAWSVPGNSPLHF. Here the CDR3 DNA reads TGTGCCTGGAGTGTCCCGGGAAACTCACCCCTCCACTTT. The full variable domain, in which reference TRBV30 and TRBJ1-6 provide the parts outside the CDR3, is SQTIHQWPATLVQPVGSPLSLECTVEGTSNPNLYWYRQAAGRGLQLLFYSVGIGQISSEVPQNLSASRPQDRQFILSSKKLLLSDSGFYLCAWSVPGNSPLHFGNGTRLTVT.

The chain combines TRBV28 with TRBJ1-1; the D is unclear. In germline, CDR1 is MDHEN, CDR2 SYDVKM. The CDR3 runs to 12 residues. This chain's CDR3 is CSILPMNTEAFF. As DNA, the CDR3 is TGTTCCATACTCCCAATGAACACTGAAGCTTTCTTT.